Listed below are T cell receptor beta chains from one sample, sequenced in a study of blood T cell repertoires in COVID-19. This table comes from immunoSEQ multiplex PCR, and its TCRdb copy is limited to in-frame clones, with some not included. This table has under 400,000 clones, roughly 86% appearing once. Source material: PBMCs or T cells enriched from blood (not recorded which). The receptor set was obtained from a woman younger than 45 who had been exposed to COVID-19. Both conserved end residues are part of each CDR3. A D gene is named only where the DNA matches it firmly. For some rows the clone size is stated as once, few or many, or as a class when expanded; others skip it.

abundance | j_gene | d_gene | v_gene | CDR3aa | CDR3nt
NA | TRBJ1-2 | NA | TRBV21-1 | CASSKAERTGTLLNYGYTF | TGTGCCAGCAGCAAAGCGGAACGGACAGGAACCCTTCTTAACTATGGCTACACCTTC
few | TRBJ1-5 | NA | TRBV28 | CATASDSYHHQPQHF | TGTGCCACCGCATCGGACAGTTATCATCATCAGCCCCAGCATTTT
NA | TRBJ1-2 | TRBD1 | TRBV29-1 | CSVEGQGHGYTF | TGCAGCGTTGAGGGACAGGGTCATGGCTACACCTTC
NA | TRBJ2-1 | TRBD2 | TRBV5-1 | CASSWVAGGFYNEQFF | TGCGCCAGCAGCTGGGTAGCGGGGGGTTTCTACAATGAGCAGTTCTTC
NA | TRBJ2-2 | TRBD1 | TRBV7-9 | CASSSPRTGGTGELFF | TGTGCCAGCAGCTCTCCTCGGACAGGGGGGACCGGGGAGCTGTTTTTT
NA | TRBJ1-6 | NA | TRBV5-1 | CASSLVQGDNSPLHF | TGCGCCAGCAGCTTGGTGCAGGGTGACAATTCACCCCTCCACTTT
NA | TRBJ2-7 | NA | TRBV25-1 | CASSEYADEQYF | TGTGCCAGCAGTGAATACGCGGACGAGCAGTACTTC
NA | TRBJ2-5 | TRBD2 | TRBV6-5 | CASRTSGNPQETQYF | TGTGCCAGCAGGACTAGCGGGAACCCTCAAGAGACCCAGTACTTC
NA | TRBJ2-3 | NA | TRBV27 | CASSLVAAITDTQYF | TGTGCCAGCAGTTTAGTAGCGGCTATCACAGATACGCAGTATTTT
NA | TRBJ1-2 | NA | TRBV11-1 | CASSTRTDTNYGYTF | TGTGCCAGCAGCACCCGGACAGACACTAACTATGGCTACACCTTC
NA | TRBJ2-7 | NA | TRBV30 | CALTAWGGSAENSYEQYF | TGTGCCCTGACGGCTTGGGGCGGTTCGGCGGAGAACTCCTACGAGCAGTACTTC
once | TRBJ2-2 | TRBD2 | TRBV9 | CASSLHPAGGANTGELFF | TGTGCCAGCAGTCTACACCCAGCGGGAGGGGCGAACACCGGGGAGCTGTTTTTT
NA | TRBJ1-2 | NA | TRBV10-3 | CAIKVGGGYGYTF | TGTGCCATCAAGGTCGGGGGTGGCTATGGCTACACCTTC
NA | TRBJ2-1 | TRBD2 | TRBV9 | CASSVGGGSPYNEQFF | TGTGCCAGCAGCGTAGGAGGCGGGAGTCCGTACAATGAGCAGTTCTTC
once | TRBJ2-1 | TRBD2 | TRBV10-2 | CASKEIREGLGEQFF | TGCGCCAGCAAAGAGATACGGGAGGGCCTAGGTGAGCAGTTCTTC
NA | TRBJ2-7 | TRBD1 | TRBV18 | CASSPGTGGWDEQYF | TGTGCCAGCTCACCGGGGACAGGGGGTTGGGACGAGCAGTACTTC
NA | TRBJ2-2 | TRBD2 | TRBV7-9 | CASSLVVGGPGELFF | TGTGCCAGCAGCTTAGTCGTGGGAGGGCCCGGGGAGCTGTTTTTT
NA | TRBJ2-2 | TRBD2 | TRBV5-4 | CASSTLEGLASVGELFF | TGTGCCAGCAGCACCCTAGAGGGACTAGCGTCTGTCGGGGAGCTGTTTTTT
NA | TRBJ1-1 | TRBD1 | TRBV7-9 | CASSSRTGGSVNTEAFF | TGTGCCAGCAGCTCCCGGACAGGGGGCTCTGTGAACACTGAAGCTTTCTTT
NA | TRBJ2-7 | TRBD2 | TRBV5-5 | CASSGASGRGYEQYF | TGTGCCAGCAGCGGGGCTAGCGGGAGGGGATACGAGCAGTACTTC
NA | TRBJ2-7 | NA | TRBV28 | CASSPRVSLRFHEQYF | TGTGCCAGCAGCCCCCGGGTGTCCTTGAGGTTCCACGAGCAGTACTTC
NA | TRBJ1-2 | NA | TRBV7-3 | CASGRGRFYGYTF | TGTGCCAGCGGTCGTGGCAGGTTTTATGGCTACACCTTC
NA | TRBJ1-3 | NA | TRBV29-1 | CSADYLAGNTIYF | TGCAGCGCCGACTACCTGGCTGGAAACACCATATATTTT
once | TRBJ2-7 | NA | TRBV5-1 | CASSPLGGAYEQYF | TGCGCCAGCAGCCCCCTAGGGGGAGCCTACGAGCAGTACTTC
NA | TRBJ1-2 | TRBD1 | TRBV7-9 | CASSGRQGKYGYTF | TGTGCCAGCAGCGGACGACAGGGGAAGTATGGCTACACCTTC
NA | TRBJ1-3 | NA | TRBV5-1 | CASRGTWDTIYF | TGCGCCAGCAGAGGGACATGGGACACCATATATTTT
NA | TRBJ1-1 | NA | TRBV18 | CASSPFQGTTEAFF | TGTGCCAGCTCACCGTTCCAGGGGACCACTGAAGCTTTCTTT
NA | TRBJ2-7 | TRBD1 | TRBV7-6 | CASSLGGQGYEQYF | TGTGCCAGCAGCCTCGGGGGACAGGGCTACGAGCAGTACTTC
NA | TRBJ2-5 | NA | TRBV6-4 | CASSATSRETQYF | TGTGCCAGCAGTGCTACTAGCCGCGAGACCCAGTACTTC
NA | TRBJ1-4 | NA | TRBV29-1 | CSVELRDNTNEKLFF | TGCAGCGTTGAGTTACGGGACAACACTAATGAAAAACTGTTTTTT
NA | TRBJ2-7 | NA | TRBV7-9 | CASSFFGGSYEQYF | TGTGCCAGCAGCTTCTTTGGGGGGTCCTACGAGCAGTACTTC
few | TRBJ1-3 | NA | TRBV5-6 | CASRERGAGNTIYF | TGTGCCAGCAGAGAACGGGGGGCTGGAAACACCATATATTTT
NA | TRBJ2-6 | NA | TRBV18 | CASFSAPSSGANVLTF | TGTGCCAGTTTTAGCGCACCCAGCTCTGGGGCCAACGTCCTGACTTTC
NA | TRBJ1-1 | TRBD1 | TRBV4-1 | CASSQVWDRAYETEAFF | TGCGCCAGCAGCCAAGTCTGGGACAGGGCGTATGAGACTGAAGCTTTCTTT
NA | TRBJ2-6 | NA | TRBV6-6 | CASITDNSGANVLTF | TGTGCCAGCATCACGGACAACTCTGGGGCCAACGTCCTGACTTTC
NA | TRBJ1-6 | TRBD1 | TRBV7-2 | CASSSRTGGYNSPLHF | TGTGCCAGCAGCTCCCGGACAGGGGGGTATAATTCACCCCTCCACTTT
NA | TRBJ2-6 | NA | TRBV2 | CASLLGLTGANVLTF | TGTGCCAGCCTCTTGGGCCTGACTGGGGCCAACGTCCTGACTTTC
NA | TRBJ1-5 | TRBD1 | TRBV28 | CASSPTYWTGTGQSSPQHF | TGTGCCAGCAGCCCAACCTACTGGACGGGGACAGGGCAGTCATCGCCCCAGCATTTT
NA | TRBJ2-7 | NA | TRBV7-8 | CASSLTETSSYEQYF | TGTGCCAGCAGCTTAACAGAGACAAGCTCCTACGAGCAGTACTTC
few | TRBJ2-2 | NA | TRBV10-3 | CAAGAGNTGELFF | TGTGCCGCAGGGGCAGGTAACACCGGGGAGCTGTTTTTT
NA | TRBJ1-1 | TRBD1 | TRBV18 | CASSPLQGTNTEAFF | TGTGCCAGCTCACCCTTACAGGGGACCAACACTGAAGCTTTCTTT
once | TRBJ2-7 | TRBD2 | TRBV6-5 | CASSWTGGDPYEQYF | TGTGCCAGCAGTTGGACGGGGGGGGACCCCTACGAGCAGTACTTC
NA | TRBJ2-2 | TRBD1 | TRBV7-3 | CASSPQGAHGELFF | TGTGCCAGCAGCCCACAGGGGGCGCACGGGGAGCTGTTTTTT
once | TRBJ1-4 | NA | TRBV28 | CASSPQGTTNEKLFF | TGTGCCAGCAGTCCACAGGGAACAACTAATGAAAAACTGTTTTTT
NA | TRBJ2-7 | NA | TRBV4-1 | CASSDLGGPGEQYF | TGCGCCAGCAGCGACCTGGGGGGTCCTGGTGAGCAGTACTTC
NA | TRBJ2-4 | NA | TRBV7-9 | CASSLASGVAKNIQYF | TGTGCCAGCAGCTTAGCGTCAGGGGTAGCCAAAAACATTCAGTACTTC
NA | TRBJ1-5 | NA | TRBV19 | CASSIGGPNQPQHF | TGTGCCAGTAGTATAGGGGGGCCCAATCAGCCCCAGCATTTT
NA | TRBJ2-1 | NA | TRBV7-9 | CASSWQGGGEQFF | TGTGCCAGCAGTTGGCAGGGAGGAGGGGAGCAGTTCTTC
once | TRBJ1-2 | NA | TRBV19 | CASSTRTEANYGYTF | TGTGCCAGTAGTACCCGGACAGAAGCTAACTATGGCTACACCTTC
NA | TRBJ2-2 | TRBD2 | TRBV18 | CASSPPGLAGGTGELFF | TGTGCCAGCTCACCGCCGGGACTAGCGGGGGGCACCGGGGAGCTGTTTTTT
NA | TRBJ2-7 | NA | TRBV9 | CASSVVGDSYEQYF | TGTGCCAGCAGCGTAGTGGGCGACTCCTACGAGCAGTACTTC
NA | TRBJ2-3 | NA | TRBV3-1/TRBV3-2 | CASSRRGTDTQYF | TGTGCCAGCAGCCGCCGGGGCACAGATACGCAGTATTTT
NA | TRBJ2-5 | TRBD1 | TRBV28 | CASSLRQGRIGETQYF | TGTGCCAGCAGTCTCCGACAGGGCCGGATCGGAGAGACCCAGTACTTC
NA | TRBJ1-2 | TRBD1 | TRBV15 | CATSRAQGGYGYTF | TGTGCCACCAGCAGAGCACAGGGGGGCTATGGCTACACCTTC
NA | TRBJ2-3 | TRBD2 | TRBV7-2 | CASSLAGLAGPREVDTQYF | TGTGCCAGCAGCTTAGCGGGTCTAGCGGGCCCTAGGGAGGTAGATACGCAGTATTTT
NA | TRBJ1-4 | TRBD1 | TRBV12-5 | CASGPGTVNEKLFF | TGTGCTAGTGGTCCCGGGACAGTTAATGAAAAACTGTTTTTT
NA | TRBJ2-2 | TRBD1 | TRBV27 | CASSLRTGRDGELFF | TGTGCCAGCAGTCTGCGGACAGGAAGGGACGGGGAGCTGTTTTTT
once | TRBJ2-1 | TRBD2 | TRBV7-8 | CASSLPLRQGFLSGRDNEQFF | TGTGCCAGCAGCCTACCACTAAGACAGGGCTTTCTTAGCGGGAGGGACAATGAGCAGTTCTTC
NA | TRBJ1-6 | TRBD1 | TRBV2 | CATLPGQGRGPLHF | TGTGCCACCCTGCCGGGACAGGGTCGAGGACCCCTCCACTTT
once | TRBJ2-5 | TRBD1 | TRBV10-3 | CAISAPTGGQETQYF | TGTGCCATCAGTGCCCCGACAGGGGGCCAAGAGACCCAGTACTTC